Below, 15 T cell receptor beta chains from the same sample are listed, as sequenced in a study of shared clonotypes between healthy human individuals. TCRdb keeps only in-frame clones here, not all; method: immunoSEQ multiplex PCR. The repertoire includes some 530,000 clones, around 73% of them detected once, and about 11% sits in the top ten. Sequencing input: PBMCs. The receptor source for this set is a woman aged 40-49 years in good health. Some clones in this sample may be carry-over from other donors' samples.

The chain has TRBV29-1 and TRBJ1-1, with D tentatively TRBD1 (5 bases). The CDR3 is made up of 13 amino acids. Per the germline V gene, CDR1 is SQVTM and CDR2 is ANQGSEA. Trimming stripped 2 bases from V and 1 base from J, with 8 bases between. The CDR3 coding sequence is TGCAGCGTTGAAAGGGGCTGGAACACTGAAGCTTTCTTT. Encoded protein: CSVERGWNTEAFF. The full variable domain, its missing parts supplied by reference TRBV29-1 and TRBJ1-1, is SAVISQKPSRDICQRGTSLTIQCQVDSQVTMMFWYRQQPGQSLTLIATANQGSEATYESGFVIDKFPISRPNLTFSTLTVSNMSPEDSSIYLCSVERGWNTEAFFGQGTRLTVV.

The chain uses TRBV5-1 and TRBJ1-1, with TRBD1 identical over 8 bases. V trimming: 4 bases; J trimming: 11 bases; junction bases outside the gene matches: 13. The CDR3 covers 14 residues. CDR1 and CDR2 (germline): SGHRS, YFSETQ. The CDR3 spells CASSTRGTGYRAFF. Written as DNA, the CDR3 is TGCGCCAGCAGCACTCGCGGGACAGGTTATCGGGCTTTCTTT.

This clone was seen only a few times. The gene calls are TRBV19 and TRBJ2-7, with D uncertain. This CDR3 has 14 amino acids. V was clipped by 5 bases and J by 3 bases, with 14 bases between them. The V gene's germline CDR1 is LNHDA and CDR2 SQIVND (reference sequence). The CDR3: CASSRGHSLYEQYF. CDR3 nucleotides: TGTGCCAGTAGTCGTGGGCATAGCCTCTACGAGCAGTACTTC.

This chain uses TRBV6-1 with TRBJ1-6; D is ambiguous. V gave up 6 bases and J gave up 9 bases, with 9 bases separating them. Germline CDR1 and CDR2: MNHNS and SASEGT. The CDR3 loop spans 12 amino acids. The CDR3 reads CASRAGSSPLHF. The CDR3 bases are TGTGCCAGCAGGGCAGGTTCTTCACCCCTCCACTTT.

The chain recombines TRBV7-9 with TRBJ2-1; D gene unclear. The CDR3 loop spans 14 amino acids. Deletions cut 3 bases from V and 4 bases from J, with 10 bases between. CDR1 is SEHNR and CDR2 is FQNEAQ in the germline V gene (reference sequence). Written as DNA, the CDR3 is TGTGCCAGCAGCTTGCTTTTCCAATACAATGAGCAGTTCTTC. This gives the protein CASSLLFQYNEQFF.

For the CDR3, the DNA is TGCGCCAGCAGCCAAGTAGGGAGCGGGATCTACAATGAGCAGTTCTTC. Its protein product is CASSQVGSGIYNEQFF. The genes are TRBV4-3 and TRBJ2-1; 7 positions match TRBD2. Trimming at V came to 1 base and at J to 3 bases, leaving 6 bases not matched to a gene. The germline V gene encodes CDR1 LGHNA and CDR2 YSLEER. This CDR3 spans 16 amino acids.

V gene TRBV18 combines with J gene TRBJ1-2; possible D gene TRBD1, 6 bases. V lost 2 bases to trimming and J lost 8 bases, with 18 bases between them. The CDR3 covers 15 residues. CDR1 and CDR2 from the germline V gene are KGHSH and LQKENI. The CDR3 here is CASSPNREGTEGYTF. In nucleotides, the CDR3 is TGTGCCAGCTCACCAAACAGGGAAGGGACGGAAGGCTACACCTTC.

The chain is built from TRBV5-4 and TRBJ2-7, with TRBD1 as a possible D gene (5 bases). The V gene's germline CDR1 is SGHNT and CDR2 YYREEE (reference sequence). CDR3 length: 13 amino acids. V dropped 1 base and J dropped 3 bases, with 8 bases sitting between them. For the CDR3, the DNA is TGTGCCAGCAGCTTGCAGGGTGACTACGAGCAGTACTTC. Translating gives CASSLQGDYEQYF.

The chain recombines TRBV27 with TRBJ2-5, with D uncertain. V was pared by 5 bases and J by 0 bases, with 4 bases between. The CDR3 is 12 residues long. Germline-derived CDR1 and CDR2 are MNHEY and SMNVEV (reference sequence). The CDR3 DNA reads as TGTGCCAGCAGTCCGTACCAAGAGACCCAGTACTTC. Residues: CASSPYQETQYF.

The chain employs TRBV7-2 and TRBJ1-2, with no clear D. The germline gives CDR1 SGHTA, CDR2 FQGNSA. The ends were cut back, 5 bases at V and 2 bases at J, with 12 bases in the middle. This CDR3 spans 14 amino acids. Written as DNA, the CDR3 is TGTGCCAGCAGCGCGACACCTCCCAACTATGGCTACACCTTC. Protein product: CASSATPPNYGYTF.

The chain uses TRBV7-9 and TRBJ2-5, with TRBD2 identical over 13 bases. The CDR3 spans 17 residues. J lost 1 base, V lost 5 bases, and 7 bases had no gene match. The germline V gene encodes CDR1 SEHNR and CDR2 FQNEAQ (reference sequence). The CDR3: CASSERGLAGLQETQYF. In nucleotides, the CDR3 is TGTGCCAGCAGCGAAAGGGGACTAGCGGGGCTCCAAGAGACCCAGTACTTC.

The chain links TRBV19 to TRBJ2-3; D might be TRBD1 or TRBD2, each matching 5 bases. V shed 5 bases and J shed 6 bases, with 18 bases lying between them. Germline CDR1 and CDR2: LNHDA and SQIVND (reference sequence). This CDR3 contains 15 residues. CDR3 region: CASSGTERGWDTQYF. The CDR3 DNA reads TGTGCCAGTAGTGGGACCGAGAGAGGATGGGATACGCAGTATTTT.

The chain joins TRBV27 to TRBJ1-6; D possibly corresponds to TRBD1 (6 bases). This CDR3 region has 15 residues. Trimming left V 6 bases short and J 3 bases short, with 12 bases between. Germline CDR1 is MNHEY and CDR2 is SMNVEV (reference sequence). CDR3: CASRRRQVYNSPLHF. The CDR3 coding sequence is TGTGCCAGCAGAAGGCGACAGGTCTATAATTCACCCCTCCACTTT.

The chain combines TRBV4-1 with TRBJ2-3, with TRBD1 identical over 9 bases. The germline V gene has CDR1 MGHRA and CDR2 YSYEKL. Trimming took 4 bases from V and 2 from J; bases not matched to a gene: 7. This CDR3 is built from 16 residues. CDR3 coding DNA: TGCGCCAGCAGCCGCGGACAGGGGAGCCTCACAGATACGCAGTATTTT. Protein sequence: CASSRGQGSLTDTQYF.

The J gene is TRBJ2-1, the V gene TRBV5-1; 10 nucleotides line up with TRBD2. The CDR3 has 18 residues. The V gene end was trimmed by 0 bases and the J gene end by 8 bases; junction bases not matched to a gene: 14. The germline gives CDR1 SGHRS, CDR2 YFSETQ. CDR3 sequence: CASSLGGPGLARRDEQFF. CDR3 nucleotides: TGCGCCAGCAGCTTGGGGGGGCCGGGACTAGCGCGTCGGGATGAGCAGTTCTTC.